Given below is one T cell receptor (beta chain) in context. Its antigen is currently unknown. This sample was taken from a study of cytomegalovirus exposure and HLA in healthy donors. Germline CDR1 WSHSY, CDR2 SAAADI. The CDR3 extends over 15 amino acids. Trimming stripped 6 bases from V and 1 base from J, with 14 bases between. In the PCR, 60 Vbeta and 13 Jbeta primers were used. Sequencing used immunoSEQ multiplex PCR; TCRdb keeps in-frame clones, though not all of them. Among about 150,000 clones listed, 70% to 80% were seen once. Study-level findings and limits: A later analysis found TCR association rates differed by HLA locus, highest for DRB1 and lowest for HLA-C.

The chain couples TRBV10-2 to TRBJ2-3; weak D call: TRBD1 (6 bases). The sequenced material came from PBMCs. This clonotype was obtained from a man between 25 and 39 years old in good health and CMV-seropositive. CDR3: CASRPTGFGTDTQYF. CDR3 sequence (DNA): TGCGCCAGCAGACCTACAGGGTTCGGCACAGATACGCAGTATTTT.